This TCR beta chain emerged from a study of shared clonotypes between healthy human individuals (dated by TCRdb to the early 2020s). As for the study more broadly: The cohort comprised a couple of women and three men aged 18 to 49 years. Different laboratories and diverse techniques were used to prepare libraries and sequence TCR repertoires, to increase sequencing depth and limit assay-specific biases. For each donor, CD4 naive and CD4 memory were each run on three plates, CD8 naive on two plates, and CD8 memory on one plate. Blood TCR repertoires of a handful of healthy adults were deeply sequenced to estimate repertoire size and the extent of clonotype sharing between individuals. Each donor's leukapheresis produced roughly between about 0.8 and 10 billion PBMCs.

Healthy HIV-negative adults with no recently reported acute infections or vaccinations were included as donors. All donors were Caucasian adults living in Nashville, Tennessee, USA. CD4+ T cells were enriched by magnetic negative selection, after which naive cells were positively selected on CD45RA and the negative fraction was taken as the memory subset. Blood was collected by leukapheresis, and PBMCs were isolated by Ficoll-Histopaque density gradient centrifugation and then cryopreserved in liquid nitrogen vapor phase. Purity and quantity of every magnetically sorted T cell population were checked by analytical flow cytometry. Each sorted fraction had its genomic DNA isolated and then quantified by UV absorbance on a Nanodrop 2000c. Beyond this particular receptor, the publication reports: About 4.5% of naive CD4, roughly 3.6% of naive CD8, approximately 2.2% of memory CD4, and over 0.35% of memory CD8 clonotypes were shared across a handful of donors. Clonotypes shared by all four sorted-subset donors showed higher generation probabilities than non-shared clonotypes. Incomplete sequencing was indicated by rarefaction of sorted-subset datasets, despite the large sequencing depth. The small number of donors limited the genetic and exposure-history diversity represented. Naive subsets generally had larger estimated clonotype richness than memory subsets. Sampling was restricted to blood, and TCR repertoires in tissues likely differ from the TCR repertoires found in blood. Pairwise subsampling led to the expectation that sequencing depth would affect the degree of clonotype sharing among donors.

Compared with germline, V lacks 4 bases and J lacks 0 bases; bases without a gene match: 3. From its cysteine to its phenylalanine, the CDR3 spans 14 amino acids. The read is trimmed to its CDR3 DNA, 42 bases read in frame from base 1. CDR1 SGHAT and CDR2 FQNNGV were looked up in the germline V gene. TCR CDR3 regions were amplified from genomic DNA by multiplex PCR using the deep immunoSEQ assay. Genomic DNA extracted from each cell subset was distributed evenly over all wells of several immunoSEQ 96-well plates, and each plate served as one replicate. For sorted subsets, roughly 190 ng of genomic DNA, equivalent to some 30,000 T cell genomes, went into each replicate PCR. The purified libraries were quantified using a Qubit 3.0 fluorometer, sized with a Bioanalyzer 2100, and then quantified again using the KAPA Library Quantification kit. Every immunoSEQ 96-well plate was sequenced on a separate single-read 150-cycle Illumina NextSeq 550 flow cell. The published analysis was carried out like this. Because the immunoSEQ output held only junctional sequences and lacked quality scores, the filtering could not match the filtering applied to full-length reads. Sequences were annotated with PyIR, a Python wrapper for IgBLAST v1.9, using IMGT germline references to assign V/J genes and CDR3. Reads with weak V/J assignments (E-value above 1e-6), missing CDR3, stop codons, out-of-frame junctions, or ambiguous translated residues were removed. V3J clonotypes were defined as sequences sharing an identical inferred V gene, J gene, and CDR3 amino acid sequence. To compute the percentage overlap between repertoires, the number of shared unique clonotypes was divided by the size of the smaller repertoire. RTK rarefaction, the Chao1 estimator, and Recon v2.1 estimates of unobserved clonotypes were used to assess repertoire richness. OLGA was used to compute generation probabilities for all TCRbeta clonotypes that the gDNA method yielded from a handful of donors. TCRdb holds this immuneACCESS table with in-frame rearrangements only. Some clones are missing; in checked studies, unresolved V genes explain under half, and the rest has no known cause. V, J and clone size derive from that table, while D and trimming were established from the DNA sequence. For this sample the table gives fewer than 200,000 clones, of which 85% to 95% were detected only once. The ten largest account for 0.067% of the sample.

In regard to this clone: Its specific antigen is unknown. Base qualities are not provided; no much larger clone lies one nucleotide away.

Sequencing was done on a sample of naive CD4+ T cells sorted from blood. Read against the paper, the sample's cell subset or site label means: CD45RA+ positively selected. The rearrangement combines TRBV11-2 with TRBJ2-7; 7 middle bases align to TRBD2. This sequence originates from a woman aged 30 to 39 in good health. CDR3 region: CASSSGLFSYEQYF. DNA sequence: TGTGCCAGCAGCTCGGGACTATTCTCCTACGAGCAGTACTTC. This CDR3, with the reference TRBV11-2 and TRBJ2-7 proteins standing in past its ends, gives the full variable domain EAGVAQSPRYKIIEKRQSVAFWCNPISGHATLYWYQQILGQGPKLLIQFQNNGVVDDSQLPKDRFSAERLKGVDSTLKIQPAKLEDSAVYLCASSSGLFSYEQYFGPGTRLTVT.